This TCR beta chain is from a study of cytomegalovirus exposure and HLA in healthy donors. Overall study findings and caveats: A subsequent analysis found that TCR clusters from the first cohort also tended to co-occur in the approximately 130 validation repertoires, with approximately 95% of cluster scores above 0.

Notes on this clone: Antigen: not known.

TCRdb keeps only in-frame clones here, not all; method: immunoSEQ multiplex PCR. Found here are some 140,000 clones, approximately 84% of them singletons; the top ten hold around 27%. The sequence came from a man aged 25 to 40 in good health and CMV-seropositive. Material: PBMCs.

The CDR3 reads CASRSTGGVNSPLHF. The CDR3 nucleotides read TGTGCCAGCCGGTCGACAGGGGGCGTAAATTCACCCCTCCACTTT. The genes are TRBV27 and TRBJ1-6, with 10 bases lining up with TRBD1. The CDR3 loop spans 15 amino acids. The V segment lost 8 bases and the J segment 7 bases; nucleotides outside the gene matches: 8. Per the germline V gene, CDR1 is MNHEY and CDR2 is SMNVEV (reference sequence).